This T cell receptor beta chain was sequenced in a study of graft-versus-host responses after intestinal transplantation. On the study more broadly: Each recipient received anti-thymocyte globulin induction, then tacrolimus and steroids for approximately 3 years.

Comments on this clone: Antigen specificity is unknown.

Generated by immunoSEQ multiplex PCR, the TCRdb table keeps only in-frame clones and is missing some. The table records 14,000 to 15,000 clones, 90% to 95% of them present only once. Notes on the study in general: The study found high graft-versus-host to host-versus-graft clonal ratios in allografts of patients with graft-donor T cell macrochimerism. Detection of GvH clones occurred in recipient marrow, and some had their first appearance in ileum or blood.

CDR1 SGHAT and CDR2 FQNNGV come from the germline V gene. The V and J ends lost 3 bases and 6 bases, in that order; junction bases with no gene match: 1. The CDR3 runs to 13 residues. Sequencing used PBMCs, obtained 9 days after transplant. The sequence came from a human patient who received an intestinal transplant, so some T cells may come from the graft donor. The rearrangement joins TRBV11-2 to TRBJ2-7, with 11 bases fitting TRBD2. Here the CDR3 DNA reads TGTGCCAGCAGCTTGGGGACTAGCGGCGAGCAGTACTTC. Its translation: CASSLGTSGEQYF.